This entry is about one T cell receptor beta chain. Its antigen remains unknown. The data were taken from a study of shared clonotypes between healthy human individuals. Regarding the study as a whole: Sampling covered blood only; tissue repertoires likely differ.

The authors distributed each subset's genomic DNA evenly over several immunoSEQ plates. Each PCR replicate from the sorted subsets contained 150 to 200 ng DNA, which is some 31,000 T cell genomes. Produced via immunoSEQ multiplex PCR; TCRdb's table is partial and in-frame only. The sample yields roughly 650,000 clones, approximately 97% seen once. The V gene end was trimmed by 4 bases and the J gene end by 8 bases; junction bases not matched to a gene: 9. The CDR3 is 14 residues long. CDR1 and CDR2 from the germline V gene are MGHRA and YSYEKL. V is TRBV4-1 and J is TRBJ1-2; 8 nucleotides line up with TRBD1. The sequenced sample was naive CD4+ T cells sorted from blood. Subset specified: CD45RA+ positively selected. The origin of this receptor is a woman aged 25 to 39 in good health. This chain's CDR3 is CASSRIGQGKGYTF. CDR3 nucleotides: TGCGCCAGCAGCCGGATTGGACAGGGAAAGGGCTACACCTTC.